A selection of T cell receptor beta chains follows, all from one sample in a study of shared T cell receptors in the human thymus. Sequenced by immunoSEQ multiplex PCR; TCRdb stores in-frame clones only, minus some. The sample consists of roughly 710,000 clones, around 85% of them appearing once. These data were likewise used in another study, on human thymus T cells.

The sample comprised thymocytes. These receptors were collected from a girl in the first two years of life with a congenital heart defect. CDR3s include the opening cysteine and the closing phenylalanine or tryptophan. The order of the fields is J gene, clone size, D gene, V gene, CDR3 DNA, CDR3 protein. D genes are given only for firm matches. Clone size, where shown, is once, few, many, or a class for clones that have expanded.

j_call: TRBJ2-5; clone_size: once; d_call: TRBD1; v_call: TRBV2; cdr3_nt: TGTGCCAGCAGATCTAGGACAGGCCAACAAGAGACCCAGTACTTC; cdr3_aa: CASRSRTGQQETQYF
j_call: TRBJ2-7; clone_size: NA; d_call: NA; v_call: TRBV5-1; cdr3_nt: TGCGCCAGCAGCGTGGGGCCCCGCGGCCAGCGCGGGGACGAGCAGTACTTC; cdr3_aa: CASSVGPRGQRGDEQYF
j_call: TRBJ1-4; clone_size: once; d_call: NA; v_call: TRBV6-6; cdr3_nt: TGTGCCAGCAGATCCACACCCCAGGGATTGGGGATGTTTTTT; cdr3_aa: CASRSTPQGLGMFF
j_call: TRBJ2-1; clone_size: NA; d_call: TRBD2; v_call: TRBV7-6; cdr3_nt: TGTGCCAGCAGCCCCGGGACTAGCGGACCCAATTACAATGAGCAGTTCTTC; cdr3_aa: CASSPGTSGPNYNEQFF
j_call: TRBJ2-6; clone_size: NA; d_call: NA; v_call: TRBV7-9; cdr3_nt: TGTGCCAGTAACCTAGTGGGGCGAATACCCTCTGGGGCCAACGTCCTGACTTTC; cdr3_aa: CASNLVGRIPSGANVLTF
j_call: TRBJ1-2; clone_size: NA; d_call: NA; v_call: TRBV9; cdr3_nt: TGTGCCAGCAAAAGGGGCGCCGCGGACTATGGCTACACCTTC; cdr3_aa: CASKRGAADYGYTF
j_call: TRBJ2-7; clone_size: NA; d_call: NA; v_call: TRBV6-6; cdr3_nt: TGTGCCAGCAGTCGCGGCCTAACGGGCGAGCAGTACTTC; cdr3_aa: CASSRGLTGEQYF
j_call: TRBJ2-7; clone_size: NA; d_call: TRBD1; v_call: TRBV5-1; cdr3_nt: TGCGCCAGCAGCTGGGGGACAGAAAATTACGAGCAGTACTTC; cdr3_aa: CASSWGTENYEQYF
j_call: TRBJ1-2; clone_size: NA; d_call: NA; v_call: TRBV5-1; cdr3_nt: TGCGCCAGCAGTCGGGCGGGGCCCAACTATGGCTACACCTTC; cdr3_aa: CASSRAGPNYGYTF
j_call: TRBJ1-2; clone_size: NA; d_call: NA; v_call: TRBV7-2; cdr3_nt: TGTGCCAGCAGCTCGGACAGCTATGGCTACACCTTC; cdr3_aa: CASSSDSYGYTF
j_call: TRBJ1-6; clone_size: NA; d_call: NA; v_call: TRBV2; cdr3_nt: TGTGCCAGCAGGGGTAGATGGGGGGGCGCGTATTCACCCCTCCACTTT; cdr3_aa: CASRGRWGGAYSPLHF
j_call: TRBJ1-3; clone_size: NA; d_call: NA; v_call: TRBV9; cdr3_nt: TGTGCCAGCAGCTATATGGCCAGGGGAAACACCATATATTTT; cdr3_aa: CASSYMARGNTIYF
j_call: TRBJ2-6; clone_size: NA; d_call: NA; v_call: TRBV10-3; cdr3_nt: TGTGCCATCAAAGTACAGACAGGTGCTGGGGCCAACGTCCTGACTTTC; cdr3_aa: CAIKVQTGAGANVLTF
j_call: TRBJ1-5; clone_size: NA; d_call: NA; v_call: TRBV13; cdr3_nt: TGTGCCAGCAGCCACCACGGACAAAGGACAGACTTCATCGATCAGCCCCAGCATTTT; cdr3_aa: CASSHHGQRTDFIDQPQHF
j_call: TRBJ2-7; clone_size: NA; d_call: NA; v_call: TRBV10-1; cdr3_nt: TGCGCCAGCAGACTTGGACAGTCAGTGTCCTACGAGCAGTACTTC; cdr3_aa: CASRLGQSVSYEQYF
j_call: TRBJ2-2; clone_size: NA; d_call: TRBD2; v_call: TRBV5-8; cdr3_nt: TGTGCCAGCAGCTTTGGGTCGGGGGGGCGCGCCACCGGGGAGCTGTTTTTT; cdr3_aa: CASSFGSGGRATGELFF
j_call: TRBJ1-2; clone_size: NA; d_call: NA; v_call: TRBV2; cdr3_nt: TGTGCCAGCAGTGGACAAACTTATGGCTACACCTTC; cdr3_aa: CASSGQTYGYTF
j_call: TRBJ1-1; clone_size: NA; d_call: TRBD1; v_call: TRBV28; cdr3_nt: TGTGCCAGCAGTCCCCTTGGGACAGGGGAAATGAACACTGAAGCTTTCTTT; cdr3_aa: CASSPLGTGEMNTEAFF
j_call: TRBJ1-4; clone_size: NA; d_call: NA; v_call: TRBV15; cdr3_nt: TGTGCCACCAGCACCGGGACTGCAACTAATGAAAAACTGTTTTTT; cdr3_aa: CATSTGTATNEKLFF
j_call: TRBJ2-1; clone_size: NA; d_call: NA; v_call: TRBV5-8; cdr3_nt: TGTGCCAGCAGCTTGGAGGAGCCACCTACGGGGAATGAGCAGTTCTTC; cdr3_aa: CASSLEEPPTGNEQFF
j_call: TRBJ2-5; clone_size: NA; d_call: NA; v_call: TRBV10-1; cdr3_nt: TGCGCCAGCAGTGAGACGACTTGTACCACACAAGAGACCCAGTACTTC; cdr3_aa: CASSETTCTTQETQYF
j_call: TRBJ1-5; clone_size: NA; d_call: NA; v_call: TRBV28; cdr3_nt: NA; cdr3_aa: CASSLPLQRNSNQPQHF
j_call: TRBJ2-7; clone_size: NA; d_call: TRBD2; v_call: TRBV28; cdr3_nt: TGTGCCAGCAGCCCCACCTTAGGGGAGGGCGAGCAGTACTTC; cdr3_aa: CASSPTLGEGEQYF
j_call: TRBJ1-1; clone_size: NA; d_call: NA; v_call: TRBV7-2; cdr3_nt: TGTGCCAGCAGCCCCCACAAAGAAGCTTTCTTT; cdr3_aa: CASSPHKEAFF
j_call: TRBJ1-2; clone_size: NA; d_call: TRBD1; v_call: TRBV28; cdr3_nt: TGTGCCAGCAGACCACAGGGGGCGAACATCTATGGCTACACCTTC; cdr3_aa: CASRPQGANIYGYTF
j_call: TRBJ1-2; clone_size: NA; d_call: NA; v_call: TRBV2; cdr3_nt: TGTGCCAGCCTGAGAGGCTACACCTTC; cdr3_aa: CASLRGYTF
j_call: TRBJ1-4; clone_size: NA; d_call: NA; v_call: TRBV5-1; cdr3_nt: TGCGCCAGCAGACCTCGGGCGGGAGTGGAACTGTTTTTT; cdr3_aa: CASRPRAGVELFF
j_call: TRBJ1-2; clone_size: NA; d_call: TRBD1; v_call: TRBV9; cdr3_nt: TGTGCCAGCAAAGGGTCAGGGGGCTCGGGCTATGGCTACACCTTC; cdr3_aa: CASKGSGGSGYGYTF